Described below is a single T cell receptor beta chain sequence and its context. Its target is unknown. Germline V gene data show CDR1 as DFQATT and CDR2 as SNEGSKA (reference sequence). The CDR3 has 16 residues. J lost 6 bases, V lost 1 base, and 8 bases had no gene match. This record belongs to a study of breast tumors, draining lymph nodes, adjacent tissues. Overall study findings and caveats: Findings are consistent with lymph node origin and intratumoral expansion of most tumor T cells. Tumor TCR diversity was below lymph nodes but above nontumor tissue. Luminal-like breast cancer showed significantly greater tumor-nontumor repertoire similarity than basal-like breast cancer did.

Axillary draining lymph nodes of breast cancer patients supplied the node samples. MiXCR, run by TCRdb on the multiplex PCR reads, gives a single entry per CDR3 protein. Among about 230,000 distinct CDR3 sequences listed, about a third were seen once. The clonotype originates from a female donor with breast cancer. Some clones in this sample may be carry-over from other donors' samples. The chain uses TRBV20-1 and TRBJ2-1; 11 bases align to TRBD2. The source material was axillary lymph node tissue. The CDR3 bases are TGCAGTGCTAGAGTAAGGGGTAGCGGGAGGGTCAATGAGCAGTTCTTC. Its protein product is CSARVRGSGRVNEQFF.